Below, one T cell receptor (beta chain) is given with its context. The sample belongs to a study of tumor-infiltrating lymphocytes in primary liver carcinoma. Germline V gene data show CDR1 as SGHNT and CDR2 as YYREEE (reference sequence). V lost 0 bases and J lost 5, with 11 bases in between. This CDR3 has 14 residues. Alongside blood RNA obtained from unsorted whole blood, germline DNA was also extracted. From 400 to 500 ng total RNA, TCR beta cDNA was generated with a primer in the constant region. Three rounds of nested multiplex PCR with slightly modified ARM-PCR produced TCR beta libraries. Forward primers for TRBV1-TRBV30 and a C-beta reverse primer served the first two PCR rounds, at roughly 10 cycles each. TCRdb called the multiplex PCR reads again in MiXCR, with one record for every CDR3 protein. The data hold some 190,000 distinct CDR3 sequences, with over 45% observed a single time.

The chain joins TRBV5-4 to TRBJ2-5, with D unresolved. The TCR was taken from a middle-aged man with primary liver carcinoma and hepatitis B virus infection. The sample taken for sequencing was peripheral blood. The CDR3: CASSLEWAQETQYF. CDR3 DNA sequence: TGTGCCAGCAGCTTGGAGTGGGCCCAGGAGACCCAGTACTTC.